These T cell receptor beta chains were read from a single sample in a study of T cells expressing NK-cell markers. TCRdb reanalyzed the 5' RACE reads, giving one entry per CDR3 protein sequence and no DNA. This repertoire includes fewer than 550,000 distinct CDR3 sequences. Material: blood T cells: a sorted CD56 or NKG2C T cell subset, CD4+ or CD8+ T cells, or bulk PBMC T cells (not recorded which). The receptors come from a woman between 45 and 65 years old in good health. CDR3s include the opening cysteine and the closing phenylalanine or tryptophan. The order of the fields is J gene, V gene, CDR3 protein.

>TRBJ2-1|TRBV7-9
CASSSGTSGRAYQNEQFF
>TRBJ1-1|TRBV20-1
CSARSYRVGAENTEAFF
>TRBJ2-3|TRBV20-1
CSAGGPGGGTDTQYF
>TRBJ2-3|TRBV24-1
CATSGGSSDTQYF
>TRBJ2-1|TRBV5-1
CASSLEPGNEQFF
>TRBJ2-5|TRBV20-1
CSARDFQVQETQYF
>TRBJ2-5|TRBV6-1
CASSEAKGGKTQYF
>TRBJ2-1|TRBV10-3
CAISDLAGGTNEQFF
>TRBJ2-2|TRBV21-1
CASSKQEELFF
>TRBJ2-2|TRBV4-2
CASLRGTGNTGELFF
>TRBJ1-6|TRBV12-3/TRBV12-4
CASSPRRAGPGSPLHF
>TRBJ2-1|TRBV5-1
CASSRDRGVQFF
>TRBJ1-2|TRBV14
CASSHPKKTGDTF
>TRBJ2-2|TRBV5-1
CASKVDSPTTGELFF
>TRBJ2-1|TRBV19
CAVRARGVNEQFF
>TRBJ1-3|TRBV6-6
CASNNYGGDSGNTIYF
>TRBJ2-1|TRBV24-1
CATSDLRPGSREGLGEQFF
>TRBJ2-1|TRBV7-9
CASSLAGQGTEQFF
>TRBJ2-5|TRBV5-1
CASSARTGGKGETQYF
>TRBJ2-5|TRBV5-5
CASSSGTGKETQYF
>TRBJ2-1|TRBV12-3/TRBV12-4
CASSLVLLAGNEQFF
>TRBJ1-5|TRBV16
CASSQQSGTQHF
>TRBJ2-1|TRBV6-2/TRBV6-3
CASIYGGTSNNEQFF
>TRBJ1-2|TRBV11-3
CASSLAPGALRYTF
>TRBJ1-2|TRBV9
CASSPIGTASYGYTF
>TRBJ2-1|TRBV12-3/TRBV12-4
CASSLGAGGDNEQFF
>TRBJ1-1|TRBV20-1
CSAGRTGGMNTEAFF
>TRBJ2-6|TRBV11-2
CASSRTGWSGANVLTF
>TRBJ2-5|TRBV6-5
CASSYGQNQETQYF
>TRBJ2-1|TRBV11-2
CASSLRGGQFF
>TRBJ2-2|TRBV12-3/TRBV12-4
CASRYQGRRSGELFF
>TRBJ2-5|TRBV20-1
CSAYLRGLETQYF
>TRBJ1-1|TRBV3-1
CASSQEGVGTEAFF
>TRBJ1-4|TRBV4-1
CASSRPGTENEKLFF
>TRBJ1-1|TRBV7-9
CASSPRGRQRQAFF
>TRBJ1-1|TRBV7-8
CASSLAGQGGAFGRNTEAFF
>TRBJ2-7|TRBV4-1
CASSQVFRSSYEQYF
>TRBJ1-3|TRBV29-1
CSVIQGATGNTIYF
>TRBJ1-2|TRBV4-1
CASRPGVQGTLYGYTF
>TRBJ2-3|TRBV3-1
CASSQDSNPARDTQYF
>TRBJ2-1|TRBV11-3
CASSSSRANEQFF
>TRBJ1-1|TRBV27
CAHYAENTEAFF
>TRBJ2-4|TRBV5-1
CASSLGAGGLRAKKNIQYF
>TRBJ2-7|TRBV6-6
CASRTGRVNEQYF
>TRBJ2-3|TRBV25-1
CASSEWASGRAIADTQYF
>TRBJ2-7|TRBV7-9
CASSLGGRVIHEQYF
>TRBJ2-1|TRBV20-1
CSARDFTVRDNEQFF
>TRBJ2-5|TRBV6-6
CASRTDRVRRETQYF
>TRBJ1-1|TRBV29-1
CSVEEMNTEAFF
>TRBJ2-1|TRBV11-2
CASSLLLAGFSEQFF
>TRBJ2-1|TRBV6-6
CASSYGSSGSEGEQFF
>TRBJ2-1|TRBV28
CASKPQAGVYNEQFF
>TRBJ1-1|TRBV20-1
CSAGGRQNTEAFF
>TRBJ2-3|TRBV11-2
CASSFGGGRDTQYF
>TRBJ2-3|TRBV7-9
CASSVGTLLTDTQYF
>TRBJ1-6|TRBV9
CASSLGQGNRAPLHF
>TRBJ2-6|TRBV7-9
CASSFFSSGANVLTF
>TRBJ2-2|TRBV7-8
CASSLVLSLRTGELFF
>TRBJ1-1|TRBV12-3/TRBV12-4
CASSGQGATNTEAFF
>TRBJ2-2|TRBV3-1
CASNTGNTGELFF